This T cell receptor (beta chain) is drawn from a study of PD-1 blockade in mismatch repair-deficient tumors. The V gene end was trimmed by 5 bases and the J gene end by 1 base; junction bases not matched to a gene: 5. CDR1 and CDR2 from the germline V gene are MNHNS and SASEGT. The length of the CDR3 is 15 residues. Some clones are missing from TCRdb's copy, which holds only in-frame ones; the method was immunoSEQ multiplex PCR. The sample carries tens of thousands of clones, approximately 80% recorded once. PCR or immunohistochemistry showed mismatch repair deficiency in every enrolled patient. The TCR-sequenced patients were a few responders to pembrolizumab. Notes on this clone: Its antigen is still unknown.

General observations from the study: Rapid post-treatment expansion, then contraction, generally preceding radiologic response, marked tumor-resident clones.

This sample comprised peripheral blood, obtained 4 weeks after starting pembrolizumab. This sequence originates from an adult with mismatch repair-deficient cancer. The chain couples TRBV6-1 to TRBJ2-7; 10 bases align to TRBD2. As DNA, the CDR3 is TGTGCCAGCAGTCCAATAGCGGGAGGATCCTACGAGCAGTACTTC. Protein product: CASSPIAGGSYEQYF.